The 30 T cell receptor beta chains below come from one sample, sequenced in a study of T cells in Graves' hyperthyroidism and ophthalmopathy. RNA transcripts provided the source from which TCR beta CDR3 regions were amplified. HTBI primers were the set used in a first-round RT-PCR of the TCR CDR3. Each CDR3 protein is one row after TCRdb ran MiXCR on the multiplex PCR reads. The data hold nearly 750,000 distinct CDR3 sequences, with roughly a third observed a single time. The sample comprised blood. All receptors derive from a woman in her thirties or forties with Graves' hyperthyroidism.

The rearrangement links TRBV20-1 to TRBJ2-7; D is possibly TRBD1 or TRBD2 (5 bases each). The CDR3 runs to 11 residues. The germline V gene has CDR1 DFQATT and CDR2 SNEGSKA (reference sequence). The CDR3 sequence: CRGVRINEQYF. Written as DNA, the CDR3 is TGCAGGGGGGTAAGGATCAACGAGCAGTACTTC.

This clonotype was found many times. The rearrangement links TRBV9 to TRBJ2-6; D not certain. V was cut by 4 bases and J by 3 bases, with 8 bases left in between. The CDR3 contains 14 residues. CDR1 is SGDLS, CDR2 YYNGEE, per germline. As DNA, the CDR3 is TGTGCCAGCAGCCTTGGTGGTGGGGCCAACGTCCTGACTTTC. Protein sequence: CASSLGGGANVLTF.

This clonotype was detected once. A much larger clonotype is one base distant, so this may be a read error. Lacking the conserved final phenylalanine or tryptophan, this CDR3 likely reflects a read error. J is TRBJ1-2 and V is TRBV6-5, with D unresolved. V lost 4 bases and J 2 bases, leaving 8 bases between the germline ends. The CDR3 is made up of 13 amino acids. Germline lookup yields CDR1 MNHEY and CDR2 SVGAGI. The CDR3 region is CASSLSGNYGYTL. The CDR3 DNA reads TGTGCCAGCAGTTTATCGGGGAACTATGGCTACACCCTC.

In regard to this clonotype: Compared with germline, one end of the junction differs, possibly owing to a read error. The chain combines TRBV5-1 with TRBJ2-7, with 7 bases lining up with TRBD1. The J call is in doubt because the DNA end fits TRBJ2-5 better. This CDR3 comprises 15 residues. Germline CDR1 is SGHRS and CDR2 is YFSETQ. CDR3 DNA sequence: TGCGCCAGCAGTCGGAGACAGGGTAGACAAGGGACCCAGTACTTC. The encoded protein is CASSRRQGRQGTQYF.

This clonotype was seen ten or more times. This chain links TRBV29-1 with TRBJ1-1, with 7 bases aligning to TRBD1. Losses at the gene ends were 5 bases for V and 10 bases for J; bases not matched to a gene: 10. This CDR3 comprises 12 residues. Germline V gene data show CDR1 as SQVTM and CDR2 as ANQGSEA. CDR3 loop: CSVKAGTDGAFF. CDR3 DNA sequence: TGCAGCGTTAAGGCCGGGACAGACGGAGCTTTCTTT.

This clonotype came up many times. The rearrangement joins TRBV25-1 to TRBJ2-3, with D unclear. Germline assignment: CDR1 MGHDK and CDR2 SYGVNS. The CDR3 covers 14 residues. V was clipped by 2 bases and J by 0 bases, with 6 bases between them. The CDR3 coding sequence is TGTGCCAGCAGTGAAAAACTTAGCACAGATACGCAGTATTTT. This sequence encodes CASSEKLSTDTQYF. Using reference TRBV25-1 and TRBJ2-3 for the parts outside the CDR3, the full variable domain is EADIYQTPRYLVIGTGKKITLECSQTMGHDKMYWYQQDPGMELHLIHYSYGVNSTEKGDLSSESTVSRIRTEHFPLTLESARPSHTSQYLCASSEKLSTDTQYFGPGTRLTVL.

This chain joins TRBV4-3 and TRBJ1-2; no definite D call. The germline gives CDR1 LGHNA, CDR2 YSLEER. V was pared by 4 bases and J by 2 bases, with 11 bases between. The CDR3 runs 14 residues. In DNA form, the CDR3 reads TGCGCCAGCAGCCGCGTCGGGGAGAACTATGGCTACACCTTC. It specifies CASSRVGENYGYTF.

As for this clonotype: This may be a read error, as it is one base from a much larger clone. The chain is built from TRBV10-3 and TRBJ1-6; D gene unclear. This CDR3 has 14 residues. From germline, CDR1 is ENHRY and CDR2 SYGVKD. Trimming pared 5 bases from V and 5 bases from J, leaving 10 bases between. The CDR3 loop is CAISSARDNSPLHF. Written as DNA, the CDR3 is TGTGCCATCAGTTCGGCCCGGGATAATTCACCCCTCCACTTT.

In this sample, this clonotype turned up many times. This chain links TRBV12-3 or TRBV12-4 with TRBJ1-3; D gene uncertain. Trimming pared 3 bases from V and 2 bases from J, leaving 8 bases between. The CDR3 is 14 residues long. As DNA, the CDR3 is TGTGCCAGCAGTTTCCCAGTAGCTGGAAACACCATATATTTT. It is translated as CASSFPVAGNTIYF.

A few counts support this clonotype. V usage is TRBV6-6 and J usage is TRBJ2-2; D is unclear. The CDR3 totals 14 residues. Germline CDR1 MNHNY, CDR2 SVGAGI (reference sequence). Trimming took 5 bases from V and 8 from J, leaving 15 bases between them. CDR3 amino acids: CASSGGSVFGELFF. The CDR3 nucleotides are TGTGCCAGCAGTGGTGGGTCTGTATTTGGGGAGCTGTTTTTT.

This clonotype was detected many times. The chain joins TRBV19 to TRBJ1-2; no reliable D call. Germline V lookup: CDR1 LNHDA, CDR2 SQIVND (reference sequence). This CDR3 is 15 amino acids long. V was clipped by 0 bases and J by 4 bases, with 12 bases between them. The CDR3 DNA reads TGTGCCAGTAGTATAGATTCGACACTAATCTATGGCTACACCTTC. Protein sequence: CASSIDSTLIYGYTF.

This clonotype was counted only a few times. V is TRBV28 and J is TRBJ1-5; 9 bases agree with TRBD1. The CDR3 sequence is 17 residues long. The V segment lost 5 bases and the J segment 2 bases; nucleotides outside the gene matches: 10. Germline V gives CDR1 MDHEN, CDR2 SYDVKM. The CDR3 protein is CASSHRQGVSGNQPQHF. CDR3 bases: TGTGCCAGCAGTCATCGACAGGGGGTGTCAGGCAATCAGCCCCAGCATTTT.

This CDR3 is CASTGNGGLSEQYF. The DNA of the CDR3 is TGCGCCAGCACAGGAAACGGGGGTCTAAGCGAGCAGTACTTC. The genes are TRBV5-1 and TRBJ2-7, with D perhaps TRBD2 (6 bases). Deletions cut 6 bases from V and 6 bases from J, with 19 bases between. Per the germline V gene, CDR1 is SGHRS and CDR2 is YFSETQ. The CDR3 totals 14 residues.

This clonotype appeared once. The chain has TRBV10-3 and TRBJ2-5; D remains unclear. V lost 5 bases to trimming and J lost 0 bases, with 16 bases between them. The CDR3 contains 16 residues. Germline-derived CDR1 and CDR2 are ENHRY and SYGVKD. The CDR3 region has the DNA TGTGCCATCAGTCAGGACCTGGGTCCGTACCAAGAGACCCAGTACTTC. Translating it yields CAISQDLGPYQETQYF.

This clonotype has ten or more counts. The chain has TRBV10-3 and TRBJ2-3; a weak D match, TRBD2 (6 bases). CDR1 is ENHRY and CDR2 is SYGVKD in the germline V gene. The V gene lost 5 bases and the J gene lost 4 bases, with 10 bases spanning the gap. This CDR3 is built from 13 residues. For the CDR3, the DNA is TGTGCCATCAGTCTCCGCGGGGCAGATACGCAGTATTTT. Residues: CAISLRGADTQYF.

The V and J genes are TRBV7-2 and TRBJ1-1; D unresolved. There are 15 residues in the CDR3. CDR1 SGHTA and CDR2 FQGNSA come from the germline V gene. The V end lost 7 bases, the J end lost 0 bases, and 15 bases lay between the germline ends. CDR3 residues: CASNPNRVMNTEAFF. DNA for the CDR3: TGTGCCAGCAACCCTAACCGGGTCATGAACACTGAAGCTTTCTTT.

The chain has TRBV7-2 and TRBJ1-1; 9 nucleotides match TRBD1. The germline V gene has CDR1 SGHTA and CDR2 FQGNSA. Trimming at V came to 4 bases and at J to 5 bases, leaving 8 bases not matched to a gene. This CDR3 comprises 15 residues. The CDR3 DNA reads TGTGCCAGCAGCTCCGACTGGGACAGGGAAACTGAAGCTTTCTTT. Residues: CASSSDWDRETEAFF.

This clonotype was seen more than once but under ten times. Written as DNA, the CDR3 is TGCAGCGTTGAAAATGAGGCAGACACAGATACGCAGTATTTT. This gives the protein CSVENEADTDTQYF. The chain couples TRBV29-1 to TRBJ2-3, with D hard to call. Between the trimmed V and J ends, which lost 2 bases and 2 bases, there was a span of 11 bases. The CDR3 runs to 14 residues. The germline V gene has CDR1 SQVTM and CDR2 ANQGSEA.

Details on this clonotype: One end of the junction is discordant with germline, which a read error may explain. This chain links TRBV5-1 with TRBJ2-5; 14 bases agree with TRBD2. The germline V gene encodes CDR1 SGHRS and CDR2 YFSETQ. The CDR3 is 16 amino acids. CDR3 DNA: TGTGCCAGCAGCTCGGGAGGGACTAGCGGGAGAGAGGCCCAGTACTTC. Translated: CASSSGGTSGREAQYF.

This clonotype was counted a few times. The V and J genes are TRBV19 and TRBJ2-2; 15 bases match TRBD2. V was clipped by 9 bases and J by 4 bases; unmatched bases: 6. There are 16 residues in the CDR3. Per the germline V gene, CDR1 is LNHDA and CDR2 is SQIVND (reference sequence). The CDR3 coding sequence is TGTGCCAGCAGGACTAGCGGGGGGGCCTTCACCGGGGAGCTGTTTTTT. It codes for CASRTSGGAFTGELFF.

This clonotype has at least ten counts. The chain uses TRBV20-1 and TRBJ1-2; tentatively, D is TRBD1 (5 bases). CDR1 is DFQATT and CDR2 is SNEGSKA in the germline V gene (reference sequence). V shed 7 bases and J shed 0 bases, with 12 bases lying between them. The CDR3 runs to 13 residues. CDR3 in amino acids: CSVTDSANYGYTF. As DNA, the CDR3 is TGCAGTGTCACCGACAGCGCTAACTATGGCTACACCTTC.

This clonotype occurred many times. The rearrangement joins TRBV7-9 to TRBJ2-7; 12 bases are a match to TRBD2. This CDR3 spans 15 amino acids. The ends lost 5 bases at V and 3 bases at J; junction bases unmatched: 5. CDR1 SEHNR and CDR2 FQNEAQ come from the germline V gene (reference sequence). The DNA for the CDR3 is TGTGCCAGCAGCCCATTGACTAGCGGGGGCTACGAGCAGTACTTC. It specifies CASSPLTSGGYEQYF.

This chain joins TRBV4-2 and TRBJ2-2; TRBD1 matches at 12 bases. V dropped 2 bases and J dropped 6; count of bases not matched to a gene: 1. Germline V gene lookup returns CDR1 LGHNA and CDR2 YNFKEQ. CDR3 length: 15 amino acids. CDR3: CASSQRDRGPGELFF. For the CDR3, the DNA is TGTGCCAGCAGCCAAAGGGACAGGGGGCCCGGGGAGCTGTTTTTT.

The chain carries TRBV6-5 and TRBJ1-5, with D possibly matching TRBD1 (6 bases). The CDR3 has 14 residues. Germline V gives CDR1 MNHEY, CDR2 SVGAGI. Deletions cut 4 bases from V and 6 bases from J, with 13 bases between. The CDR3 DNA follows: TGTGCCAGCAGTTCAGGGGCCTGGGTTCAGCCCCAGCATTTT. It encodes CASSSGAWVQPQHF.

This clonotype was seen a handful of times. This sequence joins TRBV10-3 and TRBJ2-7, with TRBD1 matching over 8 bases. Trimming at V came to 6 bases and at J to 5 bases, leaving 6 bases not matched to a gene. Germline V gene lookup returns CDR1 ENHRY and CDR2 SYGVKD. The CDR3 has 13 amino acids. The CDR3 loop reads CAISWTGNNEQYF. The CDR3, as DNA: TGTGCCATCAGCTGGACAGGGAACAACGAGCAGTACTTC.

The chain has TRBV12-3 or TRBV12-4 and TRBJ1-2, with TRBD1 identical over 8 bases. V lost 2 bases to trimming and J lost 4 bases; unmatched junction nucleotides: 9. The CDR3 has 16 amino acids. CDR3 DNA: TGTGCCAGCAGTTTAACTGACAGGGGCGGAGGCTATGGCTACACCTTC. This translates into CASSLTDRGGGYGYTF.

The chain couples TRBV4-3 to TRBJ2-5; TRBD2 is a possible D gene (6 bases). Germline V gene lookup returns CDR1 LGHNA and CDR2 YSLEER. The germline V and J ends were trimmed by 4 bases and 9 bases, with 24 bases remaining between them. The CDR3 is made up of 16 amino acids. CDR3 sequence reads: CASSRKTGGIGEAQYF. DNA for the CDR3: TGCGCCAGCAGCCGAAAGACCGGGGGTATCGGGGAGGCCCAGTACTTC.

CDR3 loop: CASSSPSGMSSYEQYF. The CDR3 nucleotides are TGTGCCAGCAGTTCCCCTTCCGGTATGAGCTCCTACGAGCAGTACTTC. The V call is TRBV28, the J call TRBJ2-7; no definite D call. V was cut by 4 bases and J by 0 bases, with 16 bases left in between. Germline V CDR1 and CDR2: MDHEN, SYDVKM. CDR3 size: 16 residues.

This clonotype came up many times. The gene calls are TRBV7-9 and TRBJ2-7; 12 nucleotides agree with TRBD2. Germline assignment: CDR1 SEHNR and CDR2 FQNEAQ (reference sequence). Unmatched junction bases numbered 15, after V lost 3 bases and J lost 3 bases. The CDR3 totals 19 residues. The CDR3 spells CASSFTTGMRTSGNYEQYF. The DNA of the CDR3 is TGTGCCAGCAGCTTTACCACAGGGATGCGGACTAGCGGGAACTACGAGCAGTACTTC.

As concerns this clonotype: This clone may be a read error of a much larger clone one base away. This chain uses TRBV10-3 with TRBJ1-1, with TRBD1 identical over 10 bases. V shed 4 bases and J 3 bases; nucleotides not matched to a gene: 8. CDR1 is ENHRY and CDR2 is SYGVKD in the germline V gene. The CDR3 spans 16 residues. The CDR3 sequence: CAISGREGQGDTEAFF. The DNA for the CDR3 is TGTGCCATCAGTGGACGAGAAGGACAGGGGGACACTGAAGCTTTCTTT.